These 24 T cell receptor beta chains originate from one sample sequenced in a study of CD8 T cells in Susac syndrome. Random hexamers were used to reverse transcribe about 0.5 to 1 ug of RNA. In TCRdb, the immunoSEQ multiplex PCR reads were re-called with MiXCR into one record per CDR3 protein. Of approximately 150,000 distinct CDR3 sequences in the sample, 85% to 95% are singletons; the top ten hold approximately 0.11%. The specimen sequenced was CD4+ T cells from PBMCs. The receptors here all came from a human donor with multiple sclerosis.

This sequence joins TRBV3-1 and TRBJ2-5; D is uncertain. Looked up from germline, CDR1 is LGHDT and CDR2 is YNNKEL (reference sequence). Deletions cut 0 bases from V and 5 bases from J, with 10 bases between. The CDR3 runs 14 residues. As DNA, the CDR3 is TGTGCCAGCAGCCAAGAGACGGAGTCGGAGACCCAGTACTTC. Translating it yields CASSQETESETQYF.

Written as DNA, the CDR3 is TGTGCCAGCAGCCAAGACAGACGTATGGCCCAGTACTTC. Its protein is CASSQDRRMAQYF. V gene TRBV14 combines with J gene TRBJ2-5; unclear D gene. CDR1 SGHDN and CDR2 FVKESK come from the germline V gene. V lost 0 bases and J 9 bases, leaving 11 bases between the germline ends. This CDR3 is built from 13 residues.

The chain joins TRBV14 to TRBJ2-2; D uncertain. Per the germline V gene, CDR1 is SGHDN and CDR2 is FVKESK. The V end was cut by 1 base, the J end by 0 bases, with 6 bases between. This CDR3 comprises 15 residues. DNA for the CDR3: TGTGCCAGCAGCCAAGTTGTCGCGAACACCGGGGAGCTGTTTTTT. It codes for CASSQVVANTGELFF.

The genes are TRBV9 and TRBJ2-1, with 7 bases identical to TRBD2. Germline CDR1 SGDLS, CDR2 YYNGEE. The CDR3 is 13 residues long. V lost 1 base, J lost 13 bases, and 8 bases stayed unmatched. The CDR3 DNA sequence: TGTGCCAGCAGCGTAACCCTTTCGGGACTACAGTTCTTC. Amino acids: CASSVTLSGLQFF.

The chain recombines TRBV14 with TRBJ2-1; 10 positions match TRBD2. Germline V lookup: CDR1 SGHDN, CDR2 FVKESK. The junction had 12 bases not matched to a gene; V was cut back by 4 bases and J by 9 bases. The CDR3 consists of 16 residues. CDR3 nucleotide sequence: TGTGCCAGCAGCCCTGGTAGGCTAGCGGGAGTAGGTGAGCAGTTCTTC. It encodes CASSPGRLAGVGEQFF. Full variable domain (outside the CDR3, taken from reference TRBV14 and TRBJ2-1): EAGVTQFPSHSVIEKGQTVTLRCDPISGHDNLYWYRRVMGKEIKFLLHFVKESKQDESGMPNNRFLAERTGGTYSTLKVQPAELEDSGVYFCASSPGRLAGVGEQFFGPGTRLTVL.

This CDR3 is CASLSGLAGAYEQYF. The CDR3 nucleotides read TGTGCCAGCCTCTCCGGACTAGCGGGAGCCTACGAGCAGTACTTC. This chain connects TRBV2 to TRBJ2-7; 13 bases align to TRBD2. Germline values: CDR1 SNHLY, CDR2 FYNNEI. The CDR3 extends over 15 amino acids. J was trimmed by 2 bases and V by 8 bases; bases with no gene match: 6. The entire variable domain, with the rest obtained from reference TRBV2 and TRBJ2-7, is as follows: EPEVTQTPSHQVTQMGQEVILRCVPISNHLYFYWYRQILGQKVEFLVSFYNNEISEKSEIFDDQFSVERPDGSNFTLKIRSTKLEDSAMYFCASLSGLAGAYEQYFGPGTRLTVT.

The chain carries TRBV7-3 and TRBJ1-2; 8 bases map to TRBD1. In germline, CDR1 is SGHTA, CDR2 FQGTGA. CDR3 length: 14 residues. With 5 bases clipped from V and 4 bases from J, the junction kept 6 bases outside the gene matches. Here the CDR3 reads CASSEQGDGYGYTF. The DNA for the CDR3 is TGTGCCAGCAGCGAACAGGGGGACGGCTATGGCTACACCTTC.

The CDR3 DNA follows: TGTGCCAGCAACCCAGAGGGCACTGAAGCTTTCTTT. Its translation: CASNPEGTEAFF. V gene TRBV7-2 combines with J gene TRBJ1-1; D is ambiguous. Germline-derived CDR1 and CDR2 are SGHTA and FQGNSA. V was cut by 7 bases and J by 4 bases, with 10 bases left in between. There are 12 residues in the CDR3.

The chain links TRBV30 to TRBJ1-2; possible D gene TRBD1, 6 bases. The CDR3 extends over 12 amino acids. V shed 5 bases and J shed 2 bases, with 9 bases lying between them. The germline V gene encodes CDR1 GTSNPN and CDR2 SVGIG (reference sequence). The DNA of the CDR3 is TGTGCCTGGTCTCAGGGGAACTATGGCTACACCTTC. This gives the protein CAWSQGNYGYTF.

The chain couples TRBV24-1 to TRBJ2-2; D assignment may be TRBD1 or TRBD2 (5 bases each). The ends were cut back, 6 bases at V and 7 bases at J, with 14 bases in the middle. This CDR3 is 14 amino acids long. Looked up from germline, CDR1 is KGHDR and CDR2 is SFDVKD. CDR3 nucleotides: TGTGCCACCAGTCCCGGGACCTCAGGCGGGGAGCTGTTTTTT. Its protein is CATSPGTSGGELFF.

This clonotype was detected once. V usage is TRBV30 and J usage is TRBJ1-2, with 7 bases matching TRBD1. V lost 5 bases to trimming and J lost 4 bases; unmatched junction nucleotides: 4. Germline CDR1 is GTSNPN and CDR2 is SVGIG (reference sequence). The CDR3 sequence is 12 residues long. The CDR3 sequence is CAWQQGSYGYTF. DNA of the CDR3: TGTGCCTGGCAACAGGGGTCCTATGGCTACACCTTC.

The chain couples TRBV10-3 to TRBJ2-1; 10 bases are a match to TRBD2. This CDR3 contains 17 residues. V trimming: 6 bases; J trimming: 6 bases; junction bases outside the gene matches: 14. The V gene's germline CDR1 is ENHRY and CDR2 SYGVKD. CDR3 loop: CAISQALTSGSINEQFF. The CDR3, as DNA: TGTGCCATCAGCCAGGCATTGACTAGCGGGTCAATCAATGAGCAGTTCTTC.

The chain combines TRBV15 with TRBJ2-3; TRBD2 matches at 9 bases. Germline loops: CDR1 LNHNV, CDR2 YYDKDF (reference sequence). The trim removed 4 bases at V and 4 bases at J, leaving 9 bases unmatched. The CDR3 is 16 residues long. In DNA form, the CDR3 reads TGTGCCACCAGCACAGCGGGGGGACAAAATGCAGATACGCAGTATTTT. Amino acid sequence: CATSTAGGQNADTQYF.

This chain links TRBV5-6 with TRBJ2-2; D perhaps matches TRBD2 (7 bases). Germline CDR1 and CDR2: SGHDT and YYEEEE. Trimming took 3 bases from V and 3 from J, leaving 15 bases between them. The length of the CDR3 is 16 residues. CDR3 coding DNA: TGTGCCAGCAGCTCTTTCGGGGGGCCGGACACCGGGGAGCTGTTTTTT. Its translation is CASSSFGGPDTGELFF.

The genes are TRBV5-1 and TRBJ2-1; no clear D. The CDR3 loop spans 15 amino acids. V gave up 1 base and J gave up 1 base, with 9 bases separating them. CDR1 is SGHRS, CDR2 YFSETQ, per germline. CDR3 nucleotide sequence: TGCGCCAGCAGCTTGAACCTAGTGTCCTACAATGAGCAGTTCTTC. This sequence encodes CASSLNLVSYNEQFF. The variable domain in full, completed from reference TRBV5-1 and TRBJ2-1, reads KAGVTQTPRYLIKTRGQQVTLSCSPISGHRSVSWYQQTPGQGLQFLFEYFSETQRNKGNFPGRFSGRQFSNSRSEMNVSTLELGDSALYLCASSLNLVSYNEQFFGPGTRLTVL.

The V and J genes are TRBV9 and TRBJ1-1; the D gene is possibly TRBD1 (6 bases). CDR3 length: 14 residues. Germline lookup yields CDR1 SGDLS and CDR2 YYNGEE. V lost 2 bases and J 4 bases, leaving 12 bases between the germline ends. CDR3 DNA: TGTGCCAGCAGCGTGGGGGGCGCCGGCACTGAAGCTTTCTTT. Translating gives CASSVGGAGTEAFF.

This clonotype was counted once. The CDR3 DNA is TGTGCCAGCTCCCGAGGTGCGAATACGCAGTATTTT. Translation gives CASSRGANTQYF. The chain combines TRBV28 with TRBJ2-3; D uncertain. CDR1 and CDR2 (germline): MDHEN, SYDVKM. CDR3 length: 12 amino acids. V lost 8 bases and J 7 bases, leaving 13 bases between the germline ends. Drawing the rest from reference TRBV28 and TRBJ2-3, the complete variable domain is DVKVTQSSRYLVKRTGEKVFLECVQDMDHENMFWYRQDPGLGLRLIYFSYDVKMKEKGDIPEGYSVSREKKERFSLILESASTNQTSMYLCASSRGANTQYFGPGTRLTVL.

The chain couples TRBV27 to TRBJ1-6; possible D gene TRBD1, 5 bases. V was shortened by 5 bases and J by 10 bases, with 12 bases between the two germline ends. Germline lookup yields CDR1 MNHEY and CDR2 SMNVEV (reference sequence). CDR3 size: 13 residues. The CDR3 nucleotides are TGTGCCAGCAGTCCCTCGAGGGGATCACCCCTCCACTTT. It translates to CASSPSRGSPLHF.

V gene TRBV7-2 combines with J gene TRBJ2-3; D unclear. The CDR3 sequence is 13 residues long. Trimming shortened V by 4 bases and J by 3 bases, and 8 bases separated the two germline ends. Germline V gene data show CDR1 as SGHTA and CDR2 as FQGNSA. In DNA, the CDR3 is TGTGCCAGCAGCTACATGAGGACAGATACGCAGTATTTT. This gives the protein CASSYMRTDTQYF.

This clonotype has a single count. The chain recombines TRBV6-5 with TRBJ1-2, with D possibly being TRBD1 (6 bases). CDR1 is MNHEY and CDR2 is SVGAGI in the germline V gene. V was shortened by 6 bases and J by 5 bases, with 16 bases between the two germline ends. The CDR3 contains 14 residues. The CDR3 nucleotides are TGTGCCAGCAGCTTACTACAGGGAGGGTATGGCTACACCTTC. It yields the protein CASSLLQGGYGYTF.

Only one count was recorded for this clonotype. The chain recombines TRBV24-1 with TRBJ2-1, with D possibly being TRBD2 (6 bases). This CDR3 spans 15 amino acids. The germline CDR1 and CDR2 sequences are KGHDR and SFDVKD. V dropped 3 bases and J dropped 0 bases, with 8 bases sitting between them. This CDR3 reads CATSDLASSYNEQFF. CDR3 DNA sequence: TGTGCCACCAGTGATCTAGCGAGCTCCTACAATGAGCAGTTCTTC.

This chain connects TRBV7-2 to TRBJ2-5; 8 nucleotides match TRBD2. The V gene end was trimmed by 1 base and the J gene end by 5 bases; junction bases not matched to a gene: 6. Germline CDR1 is SGHTA and CDR2 is FQGNSA. CDR3 size: 15 residues. Written as DNA, the CDR3 is TGTGCCAGCAGCTTAGGTTGGCGGGGGGCGGAGACCCAGTACTTC. Its translation is CASSLGWRGAETQYF.

V is TRBV28 and J is TRBJ2-7; 9 bases agree with TRBD1. Germline V gene data show CDR1 as MDHEN and CDR2 as SYDVKM. This CDR3 is built from 18 residues. With V trimmed by 5 bases and J by 2 bases, 16 bases remained unmatched. Here the CDR3 DNA reads TGTGCCAGCAGTATCGAGGGCAGGTGGGGGACAGGGACCTACGAGCAGTACTTC. This encodes CASSIEGRWGTGTYEQYF.

This chain uses TRBV18 with TRBJ1-5; D uncertain. Trimming stripped 4 bases from V and 0 bases from J, with 10 bases between. The CDR3 is 15 residues long. CDR1 is KGHSH and CDR2 is LQKENI in the germline V gene. As DNA, the CDR3 is TGTGCCAGCTCACGCGGGATGAATAGCAATCAGCCCCAGCATTTT. Translated: CASSRGMNSNQPQHF.